A single sample is the source of the 11 T cell receptor beta chains below, sequenced in a study of cytomegalovirus exposure and HLA in healthy donors. TCRdb's table, derived via immunoSEQ multiplex PCR, lists solely in-frame clones and lacks some. The sample lists 150,000 to 200,000 clones; 85% were seen once. The sample was PBMCs. The receptors here all came from a man aged 18 to 30 in good health and CMV-seropositive.

The chain recombines TRBV4-1 with TRBJ1-2; 9 bases agree with TRBD1. Germline CDR1 MGHRA, CDR2 YSYEKL. CDR3 length: 14 residues. The trim removed 1 base at V and 3 bases at J, leaving 0 bases unmatched. The CDR3 DNA reads as TGCGCCAGCAGCCAAGGGACAGGGGACTATGGCTACACCTTC. Amino acid sequence: CASSQGTGDYGYTF.

The chain combines TRBV28 with TRBJ1-2, with D unclear. Germline CDR1 reads MDHEN; CDR2 reads SYDVKM. This CDR3 region has 12 residues. CDR3 sequence reads: CPVFAGNYGYTF. The CDR3 DNA reads TGTCCGGTTTTTGCGGGGAACTATGGCTACACCTTC.

The V and J genes are TRBV28 and TRBJ2-1; 9 nucleotides agree with TRBD1. This CDR3 is 14 amino acids long. Trimming removed 6 bases from V and 6 bases from J; junction bases left unmatched: 6. Germline CDR1 is MDHEN and CDR2 is SYDVKM. CDR3 protein: CASSRTGASNEQFF. Here the CDR3 DNA reads TGTGCCAGCAGCCGGACAGGGGCGAGCAATGAGCAGTTCTTC.

The rearrangement links TRBV6-1 to TRBJ1-5; 8 bases are shared with TRBD1. Germline V gene lookup returns CDR1 MNHNS and CDR2 SASEGT. CDR3 length equals 15 residues. The V segment lost 6 bases and the J segment 4 bases; nucleotides outside the gene matches: 8. The CDR3 region is CASRGQVNLNQPQHF. The CDR3 DNA reads TGTGCCAGCAGGGGACAGGTCAATCTTAATCAGCCCCAGCATTTT.

The chain recombines TRBV7-8 with TRBJ2-2; TRBD2 matches 13 bases. Looked up from germline, CDR1 is SGHVS and CDR2 is FQNEAQ. This CDR3 contains 16 residues. V shed 9 bases and J 6 bases; nucleotides not matched to a gene: 10. The CDR3 sequence is CASGLAGDRMSGELFF. CDR3 DNA: TGTGCCAGTGGACTAGCGGGAGATCGGATGTCCGGGGAGCTGTTTTTT.

The chain carries TRBV13 and TRBJ2-7, with TRBD1 identical over 8 bases. CDR3 size: 16 residues. The germline CDR1 and CDR2 sequences are PRHDT and FYEKMQ (reference sequence). V lost 5 bases and J lost 0; bases outside the gene matches: 9. The CDR3 loop is CASSPPGTGNSYEQYF. The CDR3 DNA is TGTGCCAGCAGCCCCCCCGGGACAGGAAACTCCTACGAGCAGTACTTC.

The chain is built from TRBV5-6 and TRBJ2-5; the D gene is possibly TRBD2 (6 bases). V lost 1 base and J lost 4, with 14 bases in between. Germline V gene sequence: CDR1 SGHDT, CDR2 YYEEEE. The CDR3 loop spans 15 amino acids. The CDR3 DNA reads TGTGCCAGCAGCTTGAATGGGGAGGTGGCAGAGACCCAGTACTTC. It translates to CASSLNGEVAETQYF. Full variable domain (remainder filled in from reference TRBV5-6 and TRBJ2-5): DAGVTQSPTHLIKTRGQQVTLRCSPKSGHDTVSWYQQALGQGPQFIFQYYEEEERQRGNFPDRFSGHQFPNYSSELNVNALLLGDSALYLCASSLNGEVAETQYFGPGTRLLVL.

V is TRBV20-1 and J is TRBJ2-1, with 8 bases aligning to TRBD2. This CDR3 is built from 11 residues. CDR1 is DFQATT and CDR2 is SNEGSKA in the germline V gene (reference sequence). V shed 5 bases and J 14 bases; nucleotides not matched to a gene: 8. The CDR3 DNA follows: TGCAGTGCTGGAAGAGCGGGGGTGGAGTTCTTC. It translates to CSAGRAGVEFF.

This clone was observed once. CDR3 in amino acids: CASVKAGVADTQYF. The CDR3 DNA sequence: TGTGCCAGTGTAAAAGCGGGAGTGGCAGATACGCAGTATTTT. V and J are TRBV28 and TRBJ2-3; 8 bases are a match to TRBD2. The CDR3 consists of 14 residues. Germline CDR1 MDHEN, CDR2 SYDVKM. The J segment lost 4 bases and the V segment lost 9 bases, leaving 9 bases of the junction unmatched. Filled out from reference TRBV28 and TRBJ2-3, the complete variable domain reads DVKVTQSSRYLVKRTGEKVFLECVQDMDHENMFWYRQDPGLGLRLIYFSYDVKMKEKGDIPEGYSVSREKKERFSLILESASTNQTSMYLCASVKAGVADTQYFGPGTRLTVL.

This clone is a singleton in its sample. The chain joins TRBV30 to TRBJ1-2, with no clear D. Trimming removed 3 bases from V and 1 base from J, with 15 bases in between. Germline CDR1 is GTSNPN and CDR2 is SVGIG (reference sequence). The CDR3 consists of 15 residues. The CDR3 nucleotides are TGTGCCTGGAGGAAATTCCGTCAGGATAACTATGGCTACACCTTC. Protein product: CAWRKFRQDNYGYTF.

V usage is TRBV5-1 and J usage is TRBJ1-2, with D maybe TRBD1 (6 bases). The germline CDR1 and CDR2 sequences are SGHRS and YFSETQ. Trimming stripped 4 bases from V and 3 bases from J, with 13 bases between. The CDR3 runs 14 residues. Here the CDR3 DNA reads TGCGCCAGCAGCCCACAGGGTTCGGACTATGGCTACACCTTC. It encodes CASSPQGSDYGYTF.